This entry lists 3 T cell receptor beta chains sequenced from one sample in a study of cytomegalovirus exposure and HLA in healthy donors. PCR was performed using 60 Vbeta and 13 Jbeta primers. Method: immunoSEQ multiplex PCR; TCRdb's copy keeps in-frame clones and lacks some. The sample lists around 130,000 clones, roughly 87% occurring once. The sequenced sample was PBMCs. The receptor set was obtained from a woman aged 18-30 years in good health and CMV-seronegative.

J is TRBJ2-7 and V is TRBV5-1, with 9 bases identical to TRBD1. Germline CDR1 SGHRS, CDR2 YFSETQ. The length of the CDR3 is 15 residues. V lost 0 bases to trimming and J lost 3 bases; unmatched junction nucleotides: 4. DNA of the CDR3: TGCGCCAGCAGCTTGGGGGGACAGGGCCTCTACGAGCAGTACTTC. As protein: CASSLGGQGLYEQYF.

This chain connects TRBV30 to TRBJ1-1; D uncertain. The CDR3 totals 13 residues. The ends were cut back, 3 bases at V and 5 bases at J, with 13 bases in the middle. CDR1 and CDR2 from the germline V gene are GTSNPN and SVGIG (reference sequence). This CDR3 reads CAWSKTRGTEAFF. CDR3 nucleotides: TGTGCCTGGAGCAAAACACGAGGGACTGAAGCTTTCTTT.

J is TRBJ1-1 and V is TRBV4-1; D possibly corresponds to TRBD1 (5 bases). Germline-derived CDR1 and CDR2 are MGHRA and YSYEKL. Trimming left V 2 bases short and J 8 bases short, with 12 bases between. The length of the CDR3 is 13 residues. The CDR3 bases are TGCGCCAGCAGCCAACCATTGGGGGGAGAAGCTTTCTTT. It translates to CASSQPLGGEAFF.